What follows describes a single T cell receptor beta chain. Its antigen is not identified. This CDR3 is built from 14 residues. Germline CDR1 is MNHNY and CDR2 is SVGAGI (reference sequence). V was clipped by 5 bases and J by 8 bases, with 17 bases between them. The entry originates in a study of Ad26.COV2.S vaccination and SARS-CoV-2 variants. Clones were read by immunoSEQ multiplex PCR, and TCRdb kept only the in-frame ones, dropping some. The sample consists of approximately 90,000 clones, roughly 84% of them appearing once. Study outcomes and limitations: Responses of T cells in total may have been underestimated by the TCR breadth and depth analyses.

The TCR originated in a human donor who had recovered from COVID-19. Sequencing was performed on peripheral blood, taken after recovery from COVID-19. The V call is TRBV6-6, the J call TRBJ2-3, with D perhaps matching TRBD1 (5 bases). CDR3 nucleotide sequence: TGTGCCAGCAGTAGATATGGGGCAATGGGTACGCAGTATTTT. Protein product: CASSRYGAMGTQYF.